These 31 T cell receptor beta chains were all obtained from the same sample, sequenced in a study of blood T cell repertoires in COVID-19. The method was immunoSEQ multiplex PCR; TCRdb's version includes in-frame clones alone and lacks a portion of them. The sample lists 75,000 to 100,000 clones; 77% were seen once. Sequencing was done on a sample of peripheral blood. Every receptor here comes from a woman aged 80 or older with acute or convalescent COVID-19.

V usage is TRBV4-3 and J usage is TRBJ1-3; possible D gene TRBD1, 6 bases. V lost 0 bases to trimming and J lost 0 bases, with 18 bases between them. The CDR3 extends over 19 amino acids. The V gene's germline CDR1 is LGHNA and CDR2 YSLEER. CDR3 sequence: CASSQDRGGLWDSGNTIYF. In nucleotides, the CDR3 is TGCGCCAGCAGCCAAGATAGGGGGGGACTCTGGGACTCTGGAAACACCATATATTTT.

The V call is TRBV19, the J call TRBJ1-2; TRBD1 aligns across 8 bases. The germline gives CDR1 LNHDA, CDR2 SQIVND (reference sequence). This CDR3 region has 14 residues. V shed 6 bases and J 4 bases; nucleotides not matched to a gene: 7. CDR3: CASSSDRVGYGYTF. For the CDR3, the DNA is TGTGCCAGTAGCTCGGACAGGGTAGGCTATGGCTACACCTTC.

The chain recombines TRBV6-5 with TRBJ2-2, with 11 bases aligning to TRBD2. The CDR3 consists of 15 residues. Germline V gives CDR1 MNHEY, CDR2 SVGAGI. V gave up 6 bases and J gave up 5 bases; unmatched junction bases: 5. The CDR3 reads CASSISGGATGELFF. The CDR3 DNA reads as TGTGCCAGCAGCATTAGCGGGGGGGCGACCGGGGAGCTGTTTTTT.

For the CDR3, the DNA is TGTGCCAGCAGCTTAAATTTCGGGGGCACTGAAGCTTTCTTT. This sequence encodes CASSLNFGGTEAFF. The chain uses TRBV7-3 and TRBJ1-1; possibly TRBD1 for D (5 bases). Germline values: CDR1 SGHTA, CDR2 FQGTGA. CDR3 length: 14 amino acids. With 1 base removed from V and 4 bases from J, the gap between germline ends came to 10 bases.

This rearrangement joins TRBV27 to TRBJ2-1, with no clear D. The germline gives CDR1 MNHEY, CDR2 SMNVEV (reference sequence). This CDR3 contains 17 residues. V gave up 9 bases and J gave up 1 base, with 22 bases separating them. The CDR3 coding sequence is TGTGCCAGTAACCTAGTTCCCCCTAGTGGGTCCTACAATGAGCAGTTCTTC. This encodes CASNLVPPSGSYNEQFF.

This clone was counted a single time. The chain couples TRBV10-3 to TRBJ2-2; tentatively, D is TRBD1 (6 bases). The CDR3 spans 17 residues. V lost 6 bases and J 4 bases, leaving 21 bases between the germline ends. The germline V gene has CDR1 ENHRY and CDR2 SYGVKD. The chain's CDR3 is CAISWTEILQSTGELFF. The CDR3 DNA reads as TGTGCCATCAGCTGGACAGAAATTCTCCAAAGCACCGGGGAGCTGTTTTTT.

The V gene is TRBV3-1 (or the pseudogene TRBV3-2), the J gene TRBJ1-6; D uncertain. The CDR3 covers 15 residues. V was pared by 1 base and J by 9 bases, with 13 bases between. Germline values: CDR1 LGHDT, CDR2 YNNKEL (reference sequence). CDR3 amino acids: CASSQGSERSSPLHF. The CDR3 region has the DNA TGTGCCAGCAGCCAAGGGTCGGAGAGGAGTTCACCCCTCCACTTT.

With respect to this clone: This CDR3 is also generated by other DNA sequences in the sample. The J gene is TRBJ1-1, the V gene TRBV19; D uncertain. The CDR3 spans 13 residues. Trimming cost V 3 bases and J 2 bases, with 7 bases left between them. Germline-derived CDR1 and CDR2 are LNHDA and SQIVND (reference sequence). The CDR3 loop is CASSISVNTEAFF. The CDR3 region has the DNA TGTGCCAGTAGTATTTCAGTTAACACTGAAGCTTTCTTT.

The chain combines TRBV30 with TRBJ2-5; unclear D gene. CDR1 and CDR2 (germline): GTSNPN, SVGIG (reference sequence). V lost 1 base, J lost 9 bases, and 9 bases lay in between. This CDR3 has 11 residues. CDR3 region: CAWSAEAAQYF. The CDR3 region has the DNA TGTGCCTGGAGTGCAGAGGCGGCCCAGTACTTC.

This chain joins TRBV6-2 or TRBV6-3 and TRBJ2-1; 8 bases align to TRBD2. V dropped 6 bases and J dropped 4; count of bases not matched to a gene: 11. Germline V CDR1 and CDR2: MNHEY, SVGEGT. The CDR3 is 16 residues long. In DNA, the CDR3 is TGTGCCAGCAGCCCCACAGGCGGGGGGCCATACAATGAGCAGTTCTTC. This encodes CASSPTGGGPYNEQFF.

The V gene is TRBV3-1 (or the pseudogene TRBV3-2), the J gene TRBJ1-6; TRBD1 aligns across 9 bases. Germline V gene sequence: CDR1 LGHDT, CDR2 YNNKEL (reference sequence). The ends lost 1 base at V and 8 bases at J; junction bases unmatched: 6. The length of the CDR3 is 16 residues. DNA of the CDR3: TGTGCCAGCAGCCAAGGGTCAGGACAGGGGCATTCACCCCTCCACTTT. Encoded protein: CASSQGSGQGHSPLHF.

The chain combines TRBV4-1 with TRBJ2-1; a possible D gene is TRBD2 (6 bases). This CDR3 is built from 15 residues. V dropped 3 bases and J dropped 2 bases, with 11 bases sitting between them. The germline CDR1 and CDR2 sequences are MGHRA and YSYEKL. As DNA, the CDR3 is TGCGCCAGCAGCCAGGACTATCAACCCTACAATGAGCAGTTCTTC. Translation: CASSQDYQPYNEQFF.

This clone was recorded at least ten times. This chain joins TRBV10-3 and TRBJ1-2; a weak D match, TRBD1 (6 bases). The germline V and J ends were trimmed by 3 bases and 4 bases, with 12 bases remaining between them. CDR3 length equals 14 residues. Germline values: CDR1 ENHRY, CDR2 SYGVKD. CDR3 in amino acids: CAISDTGWGYGYTF. The CDR3 DNA reads TGTGCCATCAGTGACACAGGGTGGGGCTATGGCTACACCTTC.

This clone was seen a few times. V is TRBV7-2 and J is TRBJ2-7; TRBD1 aligns across 8 bases. V lost 6 bases and J lost 2; bases outside the gene matches: 9. The CDR3 extends over 15 amino acids. Germline CDR1 is SGHTA and CDR2 is FQGNSA. The CDR3 sequence: CASSYLGTGPYEQYF. The CDR3, as DNA: TGTGCCAGCAGTTATCTTGGGACAGGCCCCTACGAGCAGTACTTC. The whole variable domain, filled in from reference TRBV7-2 and TRBJ2-7, reads GAGVSQSPSNKVTEKGKDVELRCDPISGHTALYWYRQSLGQGLEFLIYFQGNSAPDKSGLPSDRFSAERTGGSVSTLTIQRTQQEDSAVYLCASSYLGTGPYEQYFGPGTRLTVT.

The gene calls are TRBV7-2 and TRBJ1-6; D is possibly TRBD1 (6 bases). V was trimmed by 4 bases and J by 10 bases, leaving 20 bases between them. Germline V CDR1 and CDR2: SGHTA, FQGNSA. This CDR3 contains 16 residues. CDR3: CASSSSLGRGRSPLHF. The DNA of the CDR3 is TGTGCCAGCAGCTCCTCTTTGGGCAGGGGAAGGTCACCCCTCCACTTT. Supplemented by reference TRBV7-2 and TRBJ1-6, the full variable domain reads GAGVSQSPSNKVTEKGKDVELRCDPISGHTALYWYRQSLGQGLEFLIYFQGNSAPDKSGLPSDRFSAERTGGSVSTLTIQRTQQEDSAVYLCASSSSLGRGRSPLHFGNGTRLTVT.

This rearrangement joins TRBV5-4 to TRBJ2-2, with 8 bases fitting TRBD1. The CDR3 is made up of 16 amino acids. Germline CDR1 SGHNT, CDR2 YYREEE (reference sequence). The trim removed 0 bases at V and 0 bases at J, leaving 1 base unmatched. The DNA for the CDR3 is TGTGCCAGCAGCTTGGTGACAGGGGCGAACACCGGGGAGCTGTTTTTT. This translates into CASSLVTGANTGELFF.

This chain's CDR3 is CATSAQLANTGELFF. CDR3 nucleotide sequence: TGTGCCACCAGTGCACAGCTCGCGAACACCGGGGAGCTGTTTTTT. The V and J genes are TRBV15 and TRBJ2-2, with unresolved D. The CDR3 is 15 residues long. CDR1 and CDR2 (germline): LNHNV, YYDKDF (reference sequence). The V end lost 6 bases, the J end lost 0 bases, and 11 bases lay between the germline ends.

The chain carries TRBV27 and TRBJ1-1, with D possibly matching TRBD1 (6 bases). The germline CDR1 and CDR2 sequences are MNHEY and SMNVEV (reference sequence). V lost 3 bases to trimming and J lost 7 bases, with 12 bases between them. The CDR3 is 13 amino acids. CDR3 nucleotide sequence: TGTGCCAGCAGTTTTGCGTCAGGGGTTGAAGCTTTCTTT. This translates into CASSFASGVEAFF.

This chain joins TRBV19 and TRBJ1-2; no definite D call. The CDR3 extends over 13 amino acids. Germline V gives CDR1 LNHDA, CDR2 SQIVND (reference sequence). The V end lost 9 bases, the J end lost 8 bases, and 19 bases lay between the germline ends. The CDR3 protein is CASRYTAAKGYTF. The CDR3 nucleotides are TGTGCCAGCCGTTATACAGCGGCCAAGGGCTACACCTTC.

This chain uses TRBV5-5 with TRBJ2-3; possibly TRBD1 for D (5 bases). The CDR3 is made up of 14 amino acids. Per germline, CDR1 SGHKS and CDR2 YYEKEE (reference sequence). The V and J ends lost 0 bases and 2 bases respectively, with 7 bases between them. The CDR3 region is CASSLDRITDTQYF. The CDR3 coding sequence is TGTGCCAGCAGCTTGGACAGGATCACAGATACGCAGTATTTT.

This chain's CDR3 is CASSEVGGYNQPQHF. The CDR3 DNA reads as TGTGCCAGCAGTGAAGTTGGAGGGTACAATCAGCCCCAGCATTTT. The chain uses TRBV6-1 and TRBJ1-5; D is ambiguous. This CDR3 comprises 15 residues. V was trimmed by 1 base and J by 3 bases, leaving 10 bases between them. The V gene's germline CDR1 is MNHNS and CDR2 SASEGT.

The rearrangement uses TRBV3-1 (or the pseudogene TRBV3-2) and TRBJ1-1; D is ambiguous. The germline V gene encodes CDR1 LGHDT and CDR2 YNNKEL (reference sequence). This CDR3 contains 13 residues. The V and J ends lost 4 bases and 1 base respectively, with 7 bases between them. Written as DNA, the CDR3 is TGTGCCAGCAGCCGGGGAGAGAACACTGAAGCTTTCTTT. It yields the protein CASSRGENTEAFF.

In its sample, this clone was seen a few times. The DNA of the CDR3 is TGTGCCAGCAGCCGCGGTGGAGGCCCTGGCACTGCCGACTACGAGCAGTACTTC. Translated: CASSRGGGPGTADYEQYF. The chain joins TRBV3-1 (or the pseudogene TRBV3-2) to TRBJ2-7, with D perhaps matching TRBD2 (5 bases). Trimming cost V 4 bases and J 3 bases, with 25 bases left between them. There are 18 residues in the CDR3. Germline CDR1 reads LGHDT; CDR2 reads YNNKEL (reference sequence).

The CDR3 nucleotides read TGTGCCAGCAGTAACGGAGATACGCAGTATTTT. It encodes CASSNGDTQYF. The chain uses TRBV6-2 or TRBV6-3 and TRBJ2-3, with unresolved D. The length of the CDR3 is 11 residues. Between the trimmed V and J ends, which lost 5 bases and 5 bases, there was a span of 5 bases. CDR1 and CDR2 from the germline V gene are MNHEY and SVGEGT.

This chain links TRBV28 with TRBJ2-5, with 10 bases matching TRBD2. Unmatched junction bases numbered 7, after V lost 7 bases and J lost 5 bases. Germline V gives CDR1 MDHEN, CDR2 SYDVKM. The CDR3 is 14 residues long. The CDR3 DNA follows: TGTGCCAGCAAAGCGGGAGGGCCGAGGGAGACCCAGTACTTC. This encodes CASKAGGPRETQYF.

This clone was seen just once. The chain links TRBV2 to TRBJ1-5; D possibly corresponds to TRBD1 (6 bases). The V and J ends lost 2 bases and 2 bases respectively, with 10 bases between them. The CDR3 is 15 residues long. Germline CDR1 SNHLY, CDR2 FYNNEI. As DNA, the CDR3 is TGTGCCAGCAGTGAAACAGGGTTCGGCAATCAGCCCCAGCATTTT. The encoded protein is CASSETGFGNQPQHF. The variable domain in full, completed from reference TRBV2 and TRBJ1-5, reads EPEVTQTPSHQVTQMGQEVILRCVPISNHLYFYWYRQILGQKVEFLVSFYNNEISEKSEIFDDQFSVERPDGSNFTLKIRSTKLEDSAMYFCASSETGFGNQPQHFGDGTRLSIL.

About this clone itself: One junction end disagrees with the germline gene, perhaps due to a read error. V and J are TRBV3-1 (or the pseudogene TRBV3-2) and TRBJ1-4, with D hard to call. The germline V gene has CDR1 LGHDT and CDR2 YNNKEL (reference sequence). The CDR3 length is 12 residues. Here the CDR3 reads CASSQGSGKELF. The CDR3, as DNA: TGTGCCAGCAGCCAAGGCTCTGGCAAGGAGTTGTTT.

This clone was detected only once. This chain connects TRBV27 to TRBJ2-1, with 7 bases matching TRBD1. CDR1 and CDR2 (germline): MNHEY, SMNVEV (reference sequence). This CDR3 is built from 13 residues. With V trimmed by 4 bases and J by 7 bases, 4 bases remained unmatched. This chain's CDR3 is CASSSHRGNEQFF. CDR3 DNA: TGTGCCAGCAGTTCCCACAGGGGAAATGAGCAGTTCTTC.

The rearrangement uses TRBV4-3 and TRBJ1-2; D gene ambiguous. Trimming took 0 bases from V and 8 from J, leaving 19 bases between them. In germline, CDR1 is LGHNA, CDR2 YSLEER. The CDR3 is 16 residues long. CDR3 bases: TGCGCCAGCAGCCAAGATCCTGTCGGGGATTTACGCGGCTACACCTTC. Protein sequence: CASSQDPVGDLRGYTF.

This rearrangement joins TRBV7-2 to TRBJ2-1, with 12 bases that match TRBD2. This CDR3 contains 18 residues. In germline, CDR1 is SGHTA, CDR2 FQGNSA. J gave up 7 bases and V 5 bases, and 15 bases lay outside the gene matches. CDR3 region: CASSPKVAASGRGNEQFF. The CDR3 coding sequence is TGTGCCAGCAGCCCAAAGGTCGCTGCTAGCGGGAGGGGAAATGAGCAGTTCTTC.

The chain recombines TRBV11-1 with TRBJ1-2; no clear D. There are 11 residues in the CDR3. Trimming took 5 bases from V and 5 from J, leaving 6 bases between them. Per the germline V gene, CDR1 is SGHAT and CDR2 is FQDESV (reference sequence). CDR3 sequence (DNA): TGTGCCAGCAGCAACCGGTATGGCTACACCTTC. Translated, it gives CASSNRYGYTF.